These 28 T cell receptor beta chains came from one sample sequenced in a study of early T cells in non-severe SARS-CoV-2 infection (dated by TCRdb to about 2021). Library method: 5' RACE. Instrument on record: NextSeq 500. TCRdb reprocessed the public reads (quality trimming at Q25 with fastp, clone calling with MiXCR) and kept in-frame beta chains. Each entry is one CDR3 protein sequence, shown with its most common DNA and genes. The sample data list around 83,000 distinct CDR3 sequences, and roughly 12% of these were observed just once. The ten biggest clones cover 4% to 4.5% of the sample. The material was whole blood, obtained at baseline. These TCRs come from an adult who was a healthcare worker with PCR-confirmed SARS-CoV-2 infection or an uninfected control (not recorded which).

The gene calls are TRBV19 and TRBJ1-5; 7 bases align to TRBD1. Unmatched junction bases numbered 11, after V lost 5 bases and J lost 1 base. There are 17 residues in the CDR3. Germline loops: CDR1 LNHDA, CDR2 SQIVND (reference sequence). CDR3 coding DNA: TGTGCCAGTAGTTTCACCGGGACAGCTCTGAGCAATCAGCCCCAGCATTTT. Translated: CASSFTGTALSNQPQHF.

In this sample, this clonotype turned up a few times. In DNA form, the CDR3 reads TGTGCCAGCTCACCAATCATGAACACTGAAGCTTTCTTT. Its protein product is CASSPIMNTEAFF. The genes are TRBV18 and TRBJ1-1; D call uncertain. The CDR3 runs 13 residues. Germline V gene data show CDR1 as KGHSH and CDR2 as LQKENI. The V end lost 2 bases, the J end lost 0 bases, and 4 bases lay between the germline ends.

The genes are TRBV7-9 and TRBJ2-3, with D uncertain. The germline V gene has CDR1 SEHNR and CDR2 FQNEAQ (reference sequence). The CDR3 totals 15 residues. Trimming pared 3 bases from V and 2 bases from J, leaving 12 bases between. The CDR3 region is CASSFAGPPTDTQYF. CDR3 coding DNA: TGTGCCAGCAGCTTTGCAGGACCACCCACAGATACGCAGTATTTT.

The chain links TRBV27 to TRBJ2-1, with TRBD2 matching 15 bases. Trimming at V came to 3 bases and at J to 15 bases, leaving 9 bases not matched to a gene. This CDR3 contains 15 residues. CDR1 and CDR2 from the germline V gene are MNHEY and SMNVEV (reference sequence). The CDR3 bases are TGTGCCAGCAGTTTGTTAGGACTAGCGGGAGGGCAATTGTTCTTC. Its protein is CASSLLGLAGGQLFF.

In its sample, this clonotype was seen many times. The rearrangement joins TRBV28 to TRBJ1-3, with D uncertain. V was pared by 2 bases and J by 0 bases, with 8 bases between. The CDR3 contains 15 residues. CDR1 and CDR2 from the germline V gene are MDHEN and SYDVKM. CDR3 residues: CASSLPAGSGNTIYF. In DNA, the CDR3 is TGTGCCAGCAGTTTACCCGCAGGCTCTGGAAACACCATATATTTT.

In nucleotides, the CDR3 is TGTGCCAGCAGGGCGGAGGGGGGGGTTAAGTACGAGCAGTACTTC. Its translation is CASRAEGGVKYEQYF. The genes are TRBV27 and TRBJ2-7, with a tentative D call TRBD2 (7 bases). The CDR3 totals 15 residues. CDR1 and CDR2 from the germline V gene are MNHEY and SMNVEV (reference sequence). Between the trimmed V and J ends, which lost 6 bases and 4 bases, there was a span of 19 bases.

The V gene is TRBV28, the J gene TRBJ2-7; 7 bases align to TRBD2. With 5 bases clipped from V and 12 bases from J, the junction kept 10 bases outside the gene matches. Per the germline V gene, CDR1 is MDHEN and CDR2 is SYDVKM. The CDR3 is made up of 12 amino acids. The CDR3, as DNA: TGTGCCAGCAGTGCCGGGGGGAGGCGTGGGTACTTC. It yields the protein CASSAGGRRGYF.

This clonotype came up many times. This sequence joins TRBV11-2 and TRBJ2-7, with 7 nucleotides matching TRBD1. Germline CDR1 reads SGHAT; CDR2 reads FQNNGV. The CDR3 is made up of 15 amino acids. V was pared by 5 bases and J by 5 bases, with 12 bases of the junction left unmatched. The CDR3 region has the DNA TGTGCCAGCAGCCCCCTAGAGGGGGCCCTCAACGAGCAGTACTTC. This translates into CASSPLEGALNEQYF.

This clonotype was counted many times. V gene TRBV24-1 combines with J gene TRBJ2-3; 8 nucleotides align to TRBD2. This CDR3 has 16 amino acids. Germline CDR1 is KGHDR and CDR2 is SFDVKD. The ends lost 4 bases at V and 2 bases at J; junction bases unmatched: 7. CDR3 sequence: CATSEPTSGLTDTQYF. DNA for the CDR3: TGTGCCACCAGTGAACCTACTAGCGGTCTCACAGATACGCAGTATTTT.

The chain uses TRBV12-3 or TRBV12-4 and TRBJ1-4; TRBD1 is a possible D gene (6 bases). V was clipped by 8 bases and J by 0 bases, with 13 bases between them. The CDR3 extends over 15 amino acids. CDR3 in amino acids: CASLLTGATNEKLFF. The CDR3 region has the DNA TGTGCCAGCCTACTGACAGGTGCAACTAATGAAAAACTGTTTTTT.

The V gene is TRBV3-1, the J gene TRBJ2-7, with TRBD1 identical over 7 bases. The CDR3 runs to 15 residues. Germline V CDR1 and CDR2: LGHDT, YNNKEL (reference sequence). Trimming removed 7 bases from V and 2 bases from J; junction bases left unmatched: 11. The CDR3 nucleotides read TGTGCCAGCACCCCCGACAGGGTGGACACCTACGAGCAGTACTTC. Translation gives CASTPDRVDTYEQYF.

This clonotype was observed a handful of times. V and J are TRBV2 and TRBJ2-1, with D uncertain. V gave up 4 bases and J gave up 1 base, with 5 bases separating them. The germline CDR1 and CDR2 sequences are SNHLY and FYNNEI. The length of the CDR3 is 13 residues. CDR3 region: CASSGTSYNEQFF. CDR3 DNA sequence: TGTGCCAGCAGTGGTACTTCCTACAATGAGCAGTTCTTC.

The CDR3 loop is CASSPPERGATYEQYF. Here the CDR3 DNA reads TGTGCCAGCAGCCCCCCAGAGCGGGGGGCCACCTACGAGCAGTACTTC. The genes are TRBV12-3 or TRBV12-4 and TRBJ2-7; TRBD2 aligns across 9 bases. The length of the CDR3 is 16 residues. The J segment lost 2 bases and the V segment lost 6 bases, leaving 11 bases of the junction unmatched.

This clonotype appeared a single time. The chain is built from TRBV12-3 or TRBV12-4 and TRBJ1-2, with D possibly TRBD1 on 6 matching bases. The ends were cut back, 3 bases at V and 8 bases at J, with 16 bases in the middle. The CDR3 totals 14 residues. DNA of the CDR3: TGTGCCAGCAGTTTTGGGGGGGGCGCTGGCGGCTACACCTTC. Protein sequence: CASSFGGGAGGYTF.

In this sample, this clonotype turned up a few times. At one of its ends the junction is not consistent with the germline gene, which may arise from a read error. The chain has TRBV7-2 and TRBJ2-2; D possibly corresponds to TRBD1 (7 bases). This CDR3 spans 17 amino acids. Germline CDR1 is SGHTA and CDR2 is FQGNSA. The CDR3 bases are TGTGCCAGCCGCTTAGGAGGGACAGAAATATGGGCCGGGGAGCTGTTTTTT. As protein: CASRLGGTEIWAGELFF.

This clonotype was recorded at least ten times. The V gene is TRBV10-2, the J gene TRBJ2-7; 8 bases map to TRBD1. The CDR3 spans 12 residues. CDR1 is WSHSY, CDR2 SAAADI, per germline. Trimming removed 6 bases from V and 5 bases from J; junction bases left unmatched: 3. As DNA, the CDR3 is TGCGCCAGCAGCGTGACAGGGGACGAGCAGTACTTC. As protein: CASSVTGDEQYF.

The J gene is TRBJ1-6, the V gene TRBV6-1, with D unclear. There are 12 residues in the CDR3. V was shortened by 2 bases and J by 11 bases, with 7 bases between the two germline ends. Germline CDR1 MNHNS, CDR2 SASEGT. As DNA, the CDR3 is TGTGCCAGCAGTGAATGGTCTACACCCCTCCACTTT. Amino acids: CASSEWSTPLHF.

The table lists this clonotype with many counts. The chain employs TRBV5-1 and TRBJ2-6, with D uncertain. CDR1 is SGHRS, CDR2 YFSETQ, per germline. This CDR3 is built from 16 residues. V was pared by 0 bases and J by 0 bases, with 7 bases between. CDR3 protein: CASSLGAASGANVLTF. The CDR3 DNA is TGCGCCAGCAGCTTGGGGGCAGCCTCTGGGGCCAACGTCCTGACTTTC.

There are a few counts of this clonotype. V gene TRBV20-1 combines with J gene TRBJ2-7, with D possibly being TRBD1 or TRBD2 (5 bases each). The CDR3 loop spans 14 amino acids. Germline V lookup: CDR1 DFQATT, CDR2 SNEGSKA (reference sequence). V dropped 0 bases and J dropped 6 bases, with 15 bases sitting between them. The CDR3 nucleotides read TGCAGTGCTAGAGATAGACGAGGGGCCCTCGAGCAGTACTTC. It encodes CSARDRRGALEQYF.

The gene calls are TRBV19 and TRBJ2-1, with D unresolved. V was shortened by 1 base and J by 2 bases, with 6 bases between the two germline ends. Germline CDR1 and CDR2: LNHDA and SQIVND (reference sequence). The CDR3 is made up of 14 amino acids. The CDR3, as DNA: TGTGCCAGTAGTATAGGCGGCCCCTACAATGAGCAGTTCTTC. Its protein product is CASSIGGPYNEQFF.

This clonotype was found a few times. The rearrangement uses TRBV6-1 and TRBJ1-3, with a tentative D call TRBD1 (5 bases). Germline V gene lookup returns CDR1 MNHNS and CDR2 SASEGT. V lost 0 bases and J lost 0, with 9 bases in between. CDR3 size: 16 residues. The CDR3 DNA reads TGTGCCAGCAGTGAAGCGCCGAGGGGCTCTGGAAACACCATATATTTT. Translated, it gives CASSEAPRGSGNTIYF.

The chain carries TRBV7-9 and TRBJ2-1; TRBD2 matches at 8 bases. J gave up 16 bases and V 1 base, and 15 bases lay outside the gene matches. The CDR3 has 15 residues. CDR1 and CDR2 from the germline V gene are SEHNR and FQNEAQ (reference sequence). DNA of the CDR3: TGTGCCAGCAGCTTAGAAGGACTAGCCGCCACCCCGCCCTTCTTC. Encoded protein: CASSLEGLAATPPFF.

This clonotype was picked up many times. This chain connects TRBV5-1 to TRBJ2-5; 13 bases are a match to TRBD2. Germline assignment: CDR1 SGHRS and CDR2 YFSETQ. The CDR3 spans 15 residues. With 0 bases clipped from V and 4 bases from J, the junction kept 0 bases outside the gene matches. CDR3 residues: CASSLGLAGGETQYF. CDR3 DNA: TGCGCCAGCAGCTTGGGACTAGCGGGGGGAGAGACCCAGTACTTC.

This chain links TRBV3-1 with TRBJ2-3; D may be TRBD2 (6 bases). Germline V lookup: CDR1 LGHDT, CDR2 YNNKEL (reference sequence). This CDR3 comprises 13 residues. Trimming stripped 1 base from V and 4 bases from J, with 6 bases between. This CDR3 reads CASSQAGADTQYF. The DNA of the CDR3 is TGTGCCAGCAGCCAAGCGGGAGCAGATACGCAGTATTTT.

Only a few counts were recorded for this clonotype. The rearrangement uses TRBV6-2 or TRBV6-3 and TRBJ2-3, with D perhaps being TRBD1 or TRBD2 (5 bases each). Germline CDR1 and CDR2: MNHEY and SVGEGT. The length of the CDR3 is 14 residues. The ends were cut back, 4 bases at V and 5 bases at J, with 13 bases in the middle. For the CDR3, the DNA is TGTGCCAGCAGTTTTAGAGGGGCTGGAGATACGCAGTATTTT. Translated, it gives CASSFRGAGDTQYF.

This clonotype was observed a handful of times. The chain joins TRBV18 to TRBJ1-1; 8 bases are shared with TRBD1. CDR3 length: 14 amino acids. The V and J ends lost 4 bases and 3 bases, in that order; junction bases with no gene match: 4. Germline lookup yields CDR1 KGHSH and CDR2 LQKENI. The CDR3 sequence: CASSRTGPDTEAFF. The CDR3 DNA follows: TGTGCCAGCTCACGGACAGGGCCTGACACTGAAGCTTTCTTT.

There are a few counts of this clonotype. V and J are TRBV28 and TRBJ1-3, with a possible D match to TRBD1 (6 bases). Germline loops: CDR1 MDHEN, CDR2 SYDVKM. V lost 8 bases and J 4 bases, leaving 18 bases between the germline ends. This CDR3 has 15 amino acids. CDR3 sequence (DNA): TGTGCCAGCGAGACAGGCGTAGGCCTGGGAAACACCATATATTTT. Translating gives CASETGVGLGNTIYF.

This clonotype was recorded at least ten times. The chain's CDR3 is CASSQAGGSTDTQYF. The CDR3 nucleotides read TGTGCCAGCAGCCAAGCGGGAGGGTCTACAGATACGCAGTATTTT. The rearrangement links TRBV7-3 to TRBJ2-3; the match to TRBD2 covers 10 bases. The CDR3 extends over 15 amino acids. Germline V lookup: CDR1 SGHTA, CDR2 FQGTGA. V lost 5 bases and J lost 3; bases outside the gene matches: 5. Drawing the rest from reference TRBV7-3 and TRBJ2-3, the complete variable domain is GAGVSQTPSNKVTEKGKYVELRCDPISGHTALYWYRQSLGQGPEFLIYFQGTGAADDSGLPNDRFFAVRPEGSVSTLKIQRTERGDSAVYLCASSQAGGSTDTQYFGPGTRLTVL.